These 19 T cell receptor beta chains originate from one sample sequenced in a study of T cell responses to AZD1222 COVID-19 vaccine. Profiling relied on immunoSEQ multiplex PCR, and the TCRdb table lists in-frame clones only, not all of them. The sample holds around 75,000 clones, around 84% seen once. The sample here was peripheral blood, taken on day 0 of AZD1222 vaccination. Every receptor here comes from an adult in good health.

Only a few counts were recorded for this clone. Written as DNA, the CDR3 is TGTGCCAGCACGATCATCGGGGGAAATTCACCCCTCCACTTT. Its translation: CASTIIGGNSPLHF. The rearrangement joins TRBV3-1 (or the pseudogene TRBV3-2) to TRBJ1-6; D might be TRBD1 (5 bases). With 7 bases removed from V and 7 bases from J, the gap between germline ends came to 14 bases. Germline CDR1 and CDR2: LGHDT and YNNKEL (reference sequence). The CDR3 contains 14 residues.

The count of this clone is one. The genes are TRBV24-1 and TRBJ1-5; the D gene is possibly TRBD1 (5 bases). Germline CDR1 is KGHDR and CDR2 is SFDVKD. The V end lost 2 bases, the J end lost 4 bases, and 11 bases lay between the germline ends. This CDR3 has 15 residues. The CDR3, as DNA: TGTGCCACCAGTGATTCTAGACAGCTTAATCAGCCCCAGCATTTT. It yields the protein CATSDSRQLNQPQHF.

This chain joins TRBV4-3 and TRBJ1-6; D is perhaps TRBD1 (5 bases). Looked up from germline, CDR1 is LGHNA and CDR2 is YSLEER. CDR3 length: 15 residues. V dropped 2 bases and J dropped 6 bases, with 11 bases sitting between them. The CDR3 nucleotides read TGCGCCAGCAGCCAATCCGGGACGTTTAATTCACCCCTCCACTTT. Translated: CASSQSGTFNSPLHF.

This chain uses TRBV27 with TRBJ1-5; no firm D call. V lost 4 bases to trimming and J lost 3 bases, with 10 bases between them. The V gene's germline CDR1 is MNHEY and CDR2 SMNVEV (reference sequence). CDR3 length: 14 residues. The CDR3 region is CASSSGSYNQPQHF. The CDR3 coding sequence is TGTGCCAGCAGTTCCGGTTCGTACAATCAGCCCCAGCATTTT.

This chain links TRBV28 with TRBJ2-7; 9 bases are shared with TRBD2. With V trimmed by 6 bases and J by 7 bases, 13 bases remained unmatched. CDR3 size: 15 residues. Germline V lookup: CDR1 MDHEN, CDR2 SYDVKM. CDR3 DNA: TGTGCCAGCAGACCGGGGAGCGGGGGGCCGGGGGAGCAGTACTTC. Encoded protein: CASRPGSGGPGEQYF.

The chain is built from TRBV7-9 and TRBJ2-3, with D possibly being TRBD2 (6 bases). The ends were cut back, 5 bases at V and 0 bases at J, with 12 bases in the middle. This CDR3 is 15 amino acids long. Germline CDR1 is SEHNR and CDR2 is FQNEAQ (reference sequence). The CDR3 DNA follows: TGTGCCAGCAGCCTCCTGCGGGGAAGCACAGATACGCAGTATTTT. Protein: CASSLLRGSTDTQYF.

The rearrangement links TRBV19 to TRBJ1-5; D remains ambiguous. Trimming pared 0 bases from V and 5 bases from J, leaving 8 bases between. CDR1 and CDR2 (germline): LNHDA, SQIVND (reference sequence). This CDR3 contains 14 residues. The CDR3 sequence is CASSIDWGYQPQHF. The CDR3 DNA follows: TGTGCCAGTAGTATAGATTGGGGTTATCAGCCCCAGCATTTT.

This chain joins TRBV9 and TRBJ2-7; D may be TRBD2 (5 bases). This CDR3 region has 14 residues. Germline loops: CDR1 SGDLS, CDR2 YYNGEE. V was cut by 4 bases and J by 3 bases, with 14 bases left in between. The CDR3 coding sequence is TGTGCCAGCAGCACCGGACTGGGATTCTACGAGCAGTACTTC. Its translation: CASSTGLGFYEQYF.

The count of this clone is one. The chain uses TRBV5-1 and TRBJ1-6; weak D call: TRBD1 (6 bases). This CDR3 is 14 amino acids long. Looked up from germline, CDR1 is SGHRS and CDR2 is YFSETQ. V lost 4 bases to trimming and J lost 8 bases, with 13 bases between them. Here the CDR3 DNA reads TGCGCCAGCAGCGTCAACAGGGAAGATTCACCCCTCCACTTT. It codes for CASSVNREDSPLHF.

The chain recombines TRBV13 with TRBJ2-2; TRBD2 matches 11 bases. Losses at the gene ends were 5 bases for V and 5 bases for J; bases not matched to a gene: 13. The CDR3 loop spans 18 amino acids. CDR1 and CDR2 (germline): PRHDT, FYEKMQ (reference sequence). The CDR3 DNA follows: TGTGCCAGCAGCCCCTCACTAGCGGGGGCCGGGGGAACCGGGGAGCTGTTTTTT. Translated, it gives CASSPSLAGAGGTGELFF.

The chain joins TRBV11-2 to TRBJ2-7; D is undetermined. V was clipped by 2 bases and J by 1 base, with 9 bases between them. Germline V gives CDR1 SGHAT, CDR2 FQNNGV. The CDR3 runs 14 residues. The DNA for the CDR3 is TGTGCCAGCAGCTTAAGGCTGGGATCCTACGAGCAGTACTTC. As protein: CASSLRLGSYEQYF. Drawing the rest from reference TRBV11-2 and TRBJ2-7, the complete variable domain is EAGVAQSPRYKIIEKRQSVAFWCNPISGHATLYWYQQILGQGPKLLIQFQNNGVVDDSQLPKDRFSAERLKGVDSTLKIQPAKLEDSAVYLCASSLRLGSYEQYFGPGTRLTVT.

This clone came up once. Other DNA sequences within the sample encode an identical CDR3. This chain links TRBV7-2 with TRBJ1-4; perhaps TRBD1 as D (6 bases). The CDR3 spans 15 residues. The V and J ends lost 0 bases and 8 bases respectively, with 13 bases between them. Germline V CDR1 and CDR2: SGHTA, FQGNSA. CDR3 DNA sequence: TGTGCCAGCAGCTTAGCGGACAGAGAGGGAGAAAAACTGTTTTTT. Translated, it gives CASSLADREGEKLFF.

The rearrangement joins TRBV7-8 to TRBJ1-3, with a weak D call TRBD1 (6 bases). Trimming pared 3 bases from V and 4 bases from J, leaving 10 bases between. CDR1 is SGHVS and CDR2 is FQNEAQ in the germline V gene. The CDR3 length is 14 residues. Here the CDR3 reads CASSFPGTGNTIYF. The DNA of the CDR3 is TGTGCCAGCAGCTTTCCAGGGACAGGAAACACCATATATTTT.

The V call is TRBV9, the J call TRBJ2-5; D remains unclear. From germline, CDR1 is SGDLS and CDR2 YYNGEE. This CDR3 comprises 16 residues. V was cut by 0 bases and J by 5 bases, with 17 bases left in between. CDR3 amino acids: CASSVVGGRPVETQYF. In DNA, the CDR3 is TGTGCCAGCAGCGTAGTCGGCGGCCGGCCCGTCGAGACCCAGTACTTC.

The J gene is TRBJ1-1, the V gene TRBV5-1; 7 positions agree with TRBD1. CDR3 length: 17 residues. V shed 2 bases and J 6 bases; nucleotides not matched to a gene: 16. The V gene's germline CDR1 is SGHRS and CDR2 YFSETQ. CDR3 residues: CASSFGSLRQGAPEAFF. The CDR3 region has the DNA TGCGCCAGCAGCTTTGGGTCTCTTAGACAGGGTGCTCCTGAAGCTTTCTTT.

The V call is TRBV7-2, the J call TRBJ2-2, with TRBD2 matching 7 bases. Germline CDR1 and CDR2: SGHTA and FQGNSA. This CDR3 spans 16 amino acids. J gave up 4 bases and V 5 bases, and 10 bases lay outside the gene matches. The CDR3 region is CASSQIMAGVTGELFF. The CDR3, as DNA: TGTGCCAGCAGCCAGATCATGGCGGGGGTCACCGGGGAGCTGTTTTTT.

This clone was seen a single time. This chain joins TRBV20-1 and TRBJ2-5; perhaps D is TRBD1 or TRBD2 (5 bases each). V lost 3 bases, J lost 6 bases, and 23 bases lay in between. This CDR3 is 16 amino acids long. Germline V CDR1 and CDR2: DFQATT, SNEGSKA (reference sequence). The CDR3 sequence: CSASEGSGGIGKTQYF. The CDR3 DNA is TGCAGTGCTAGTGAGGGCAGTGGGGGAATCGGGAAGACCCAGTACTTC.

This chain joins TRBV4-3 and TRBJ1-2, with 8 bases lining up with TRBD1. Trimming at V came to 3 bases and at J to 6 bases, leaving 6 bases not matched to a gene. The CDR3 loop spans 14 amino acids. Germline V gene sequence: CDR1 LGHNA, CDR2 YSLEER. The CDR3 reads CASSHQQGVDGYTF. CDR3 DNA sequence: TGCGCCAGCAGCCATCAACAGGGGGTCGATGGCTACACCTTC.

The V gene is TRBV28, the J gene TRBJ2-3, with 8 bases identical to TRBD1. Germline V gene lookup returns CDR1 MDHEN and CDR2 SYDVKM. The CDR3 has 14 residues. J gave up 2 bases and V 11 bases, and 9 bases lay outside the gene matches. CDR3 bases: TGTGCCGCCTCCGGGACAGGCTACACAGATACGCAGTATTTT. Its protein is CAASGTGYTDTQYF.